These 25 T cell receptor beta chains were sequenced from one sample in a study of blood T cell repertoires in COVID-19. Repertoires were generated with immunoSEQ multiplex PCR, while TCRdb's copy carries only in-frame clones and drops some. The sample contains about 8,700 clones, 70% to 90% of which appear only once. The sample comprised peripheral blood. These TCRs come from a human donor with active COVID-19. The donor label of this sample is uncertain.

The chain has TRBV4-2 and TRBJ2-2, with TRBD2 matching 10 bases. Germline loops: CDR1 LGHNA, CDR2 YNFKEQ. The V and J ends lost 0 bases and 7 bases, in that order; junction bases with no gene match: 8. The CDR3 sequence is 17 residues long. The CDR3 loop is CASSQDWLAGEIGELFF. Written as DNA, the CDR3 is TGTGCCAGCAGCCAAGATTGGCTAGCGGGAGAAATCGGGGAGCTGTTTTTT.

The J gene is TRBJ2-1, the V gene TRBV6-4; 11 bases are shared with TRBD2. Germline V gene lookup returns CDR1 MRHNA and CDR2 SNTAGT. The CDR3 contains 17 residues. V was pared by 0 bases and J by 8 bases, with 9 bases of the junction left unmatched. CDR3 region: CASSDSPGVAGGDEQFF. The CDR3 bases are TGTGCCAGCAGTGACTCTCCTGGGGTAGCGGGAGGGGATGAGCAGTTCTTC.

The J gene is TRBJ2-1, the V gene TRBV5-1, with D possibly being TRBD1 (7 bases). CDR1 is SGHRS and CDR2 is YFSETQ in the germline V gene. V was cut by 5 bases and J by 0 bases, with 24 bases left in between. The CDR3 sequence is 19 residues long. CDR3: CASSIPGGSTRSSYNEQFF. The CDR3 nucleotides are TGCGCCAGCAGTATCCCAGGGGGGAGTACCCGGAGCTCCTACAATGAGCAGTTCTTC.

This clone was observed a single time. The chain combines TRBV9 with TRBJ2-3; no definite D call. The CDR3 has 12 residues. V was shortened by 2 bases and J by 3 bases, with 4 bases between the two germline ends. Germline CDR1 reads SGDLS; CDR2 reads YYNGEE. This CDR3 reads CASSVLTDTQYF. The DNA for the CDR3 is TGTGCCAGCAGCGTCTTGACAGATACGCAGTATTTT.

The chain uses TRBV30 and TRBJ1-1; D perhaps matches TRBD1 (6 bases). The V end lost 3 bases, the J end lost 8 bases, and 13 bases lay between the germline ends. This CDR3 is built from 12 residues. CDR1 and CDR2 from the germline V gene are GTSNPN and SVGIG (reference sequence). The CDR3 DNA reads TGTGCCTGGAGGAGCTACGACAGGGAAGCTTTCTTT. It encodes CAWRSYDREAFF.

The sample holds a few counts of this clone. This chain connects TRBV12-5 to TRBJ2-1, with 14 positions matching TRBD2. Trimming removed 1 base from V and 7 bases from J; junction bases left unmatched: 9. The CDR3 covers 18 residues. CDR1 is LGHNT and CDR2 is FRNRAP in the germline V gene. CDR3 sequence (DNA): TGTGCTAGTGGTTTGGAGACTAGCGGGGGGGCCGGGTGGAATGAGCAGTTCTTC. Its protein is CASGLETSGGAGWNEQFF.

The chain carries TRBV30 and TRBJ2-1, with D possibly being TRBD1 (6 bases). With 3 bases removed from V and 0 bases from J, the gap between germline ends came to 21 bases. This CDR3 is 18 amino acids long. Germline CDR1 and CDR2: GTSNPN and SVGIG (reference sequence). Written as DNA, the CDR3 is TGTGCCTGGAGCCCCGACGGTGCCTACAGGGCCTCCTACAATGAGCAGTTCTTC. It specifies CAWSPDGAYRASYNEQFF.

The chain recombines TRBV19 with TRBJ2-7; 8 positions agree with TRBD1. The CDR3 runs to 15 residues. Germline-derived CDR1 and CDR2 are LNHDA and SQIVND (reference sequence). Trimming cost V 1 base and J 3 bases; bases outside gene matches: 5. The CDR3 reads CASSIGGTGVYEQYF. CDR3 DNA sequence: TGTGCCAGTAGTATAGGAGGGACAGGAGTCTACGAGCAGTACTTC.

The chain couples TRBV19 to TRBJ2-1; D is unresolved. V lost 2 bases to trimming and J lost 4 bases, with 12 bases between them. The germline gives CDR1 LNHDA, CDR2 SQIVND (reference sequence). The CDR3 is 15 residues long. The CDR3 DNA sequence: TGTGCCAGTAGTATATTCGAGACATCATACAATGAGCAGTTCTTC. Amino acids: CASSIFETSYNEQFF.

J is TRBJ2-1 and V is TRBV27; 10 bases align to TRBD2. The length of the CDR3 is 16 residues. In germline, CDR1 is MNHEY, CDR2 SMNVEV (reference sequence). Trimming took 3 bases from V and 7 from J; bases not matched to a gene: 9. CDR3 loop: CASSFGRGLARNEQFF. The CDR3 DNA reads as TGTGCCAGCAGTTTTGGGAGGGGACTAGCGAGAAATGAGCAGTTCTTC.

V usage is TRBV10-3 and J usage is TRBJ1-2; D gene ambiguous. The V end was cut by 3 bases, the J end by 6 bases, with 11 bases between. The germline CDR1 and CDR2 sequences are ENHRY and SYGVKD. This CDR3 is built from 13 residues. CDR3 region: CAISDDPADGYTF. Here the CDR3 DNA reads TGTGCCATCAGTGACGACCCTGCGGATGGCTACACCTTC.

J is TRBJ1-4 and V is TRBV7-8; 7 nucleotides line up with TRBD1. From germline, CDR1 is SGHVS and CDR2 FQNEAQ. The CDR3 loop spans 15 amino acids. The J segment lost 8 bases and the V segment lost 2 bases, leaving 8 bases of the junction unmatched. The DNA for the CDR3 is TGTGCCAGCAGCTTATACGGCAGGGGGGACGAAAAACTGTTTTTT. Its translation is CASSLYGRGDEKLFF.

The chain uses TRBV6-5 and TRBJ1-2, with TRBD1 matching over 7 bases. Germline assignment: CDR1 MNHEY and CDR2 SVGAGI. V lost 6 bases, J lost 8 bases, and 12 bases stayed unmatched. The CDR3 extends over 14 amino acids. CDR3 loop: CASSRATGSGGYTF. CDR3 DNA: TGTGCCAGCAGCCGGGCGACAGGGTCTGGGGGCTACACCTTC.

The chain uses TRBV11-2 and TRBJ2-7; 11 positions match TRBD1. With 5 bases clipped from V and 4 bases from J, the junction kept 10 bases outside the gene matches. Germline CDR1 SGHAT, CDR2 FQNNGV. This CDR3 is 16 amino acids long. CDR3 residues: CASSDYTDRGLYEQYF. DNA of the CDR3: TGTGCCAGCAGCGATTATACGGACAGGGGGCTATACGAGCAGTACTTC.

The V gene is TRBV6-6, the J gene TRBJ2-7; D perhaps matches TRBD2 (6 bases). Trimming shortened V by 7 bases and J by 0 bases, and 16 bases separated the two germline ends. CDR1 and CDR2 from the germline V gene are MNHNY and SVGAGI (reference sequence). The CDR3 extends over 15 amino acids. In DNA form, the CDR3 reads TGTGCCAGCAACGACCTGGCGGGACCCTCCTACGAGCAGTACGTC. It codes for CASNDLAGPSYEQYV.

The V call is TRBV9, the J call TRBJ2-5; TRBD2 agrees at 12 bases. Germline CDR1 and CDR2: SGDLS and YYNGEE. The CDR3 consists of 17 residues. Trimming cost V 0 bases and J 4 bases; bases outside gene matches: 7. The CDR3 region has the DNA TGTGCCAGCAGCGTAGGGGCTAGCGGGGGGGCTCCAGAGACCCAGTACTTC. It translates to CASSVGASGGAPETQYF.

This chain links TRBV7-9 with TRBJ2-1; 9 bases match TRBD1. Germline trimming cut 10 bases from V and 2 bases from J; bases unmatched to any gene: 6. The CDR3 sequence is 14 residues long. Germline V CDR1 and CDR2: SEHNR, FQNEAQ (reference sequence). CDR3 sequence: CATQGAAPYNEQFF. CDR3 DNA sequence: TGTGCCACACAGGGGGCGGCCCCCTACAATGAGCAGTTCTTC.

This clone came up a few times. The chain links TRBV28 to TRBJ2-7, with D perhaps matching TRBD2 (5 bases). The CDR3 length is 17 residues. Trimming shortened V by 6 bases and J by 3 bases, and 24 bases separated the two germline ends. Germline values: CDR1 MDHEN, CDR2 SYDVKM. The CDR3 is CASRYDISRSGVYEQYF. CDR3 nucleotides: TGTGCCAGCAGATACGATATTAGTAGGAGCGGTGTCTACGAGCAGTACTTC.

The chain combines TRBV10-3 with TRBJ2-5; the match to TRBD2 covers 13 bases. The J segment lost 3 bases and the V segment lost 5 bases, leaving 12 bases of the junction unmatched. The CDR3 contains 18 residues. CDR1 is ENHRY and CDR2 is SYGVKD in the germline V gene. In DNA, the CDR3 is TGTGCCATCAGTCGCAGCGCGGAGACTAGCGGGGGGAAAGAGACCCAGTACTTC. This codes for CAISRSAETSGGKETQYF.

This clone appeared a single time. This chain links TRBV15 with TRBJ2-2; 11 bases map to TRBD2. CDR1 and CDR2 (germline): LNHNV, YYDKDF (reference sequence). This CDR3 contains 16 residues. V trimming: 8 bases; J trimming: 4 bases; junction bases outside the gene matches: 9. The CDR3 spells CATYLTTSGGTGELFF. The CDR3 bases are TGTGCCACCTATCTTACCACTAGCGGGGGCACCGGGGAGCTGTTTTTT.

V and J are TRBV18 and TRBJ2-7; D possibly corresponds to TRBD1 (6 bases). The CDR3 has 13 residues. In germline, CDR1 is KGHSH, CDR2 LQKENI. Trimming cost V 4 bases and J 2 bases, with 9 bases left between them. CDR3 nucleotides: TGTGCCAGCTCACTTGGGGGCACCTACGAGCAGTACTTC. This sequence encodes CASSLGGTYEQYF.

J is TRBJ2-2 and V is TRBV6-4; D remains ambiguous. Germline values: CDR1 MRHNA, CDR2 SNTAGT. This CDR3 has 13 residues. Trimming took 0 bases from V and 4 from J, leaving 3 bases between them. The CDR3 DNA sequence: TGTGCCAGCAGTGACTCCTCCACCGGGGAGCTGTTTTTT. Protein: CASSDSSTGELFF.

This clone was found once. The chain uses TRBV3-1 (or the pseudogene TRBV3-2) and TRBJ1-6, with TRBD1 matching 9 bases. The length of the CDR3 is 17 residues. Germline V gene lookup returns CDR1 LGHDT and CDR2 YNNKEL (reference sequence). V was pared by 3 bases and J by 9 bases, with 12 bases of the junction left unmatched. The CDR3 spells CASSQYSPGQGSSPLHF. The CDR3 region has the DNA TGTGCCAGCAGCCAGTATTCACCGGGACAGGGTAGTTCACCCCTCCACTTT.

The gene calls are TRBV28 and TRBJ1-2, with 8 bases lining up with TRBD1. The CDR3 spans 15 residues. V lost 6 bases, J lost 4 bases, and 10 bases stayed unmatched. CDR1 and CDR2 from the germline V gene are MDHEN and SYDVKM. DNA for the CDR3: TGTGCCAGCAGCAAAGAAGCCGGGACAGGCTATGGCTACACCTTC. This gives the protein CASSKEAGTGYGYTF.

The chain has TRBV11-2 and TRBJ2-7; 7 nucleotides line up with TRBD2. Germline V gene data show CDR1 as SGHAT and CDR2 as FQNNGV. The CDR3 spans 15 residues. The V and J ends lost 2 bases and 6 bases, in that order; junction bases with no gene match: 10. The CDR3 loop is CASSLNLADLFEQYV. In DNA form, the CDR3 reads TGTGCCAGCAGCTTAAATCTAGCGGACCTTTTCGAGCAGTACGTC.